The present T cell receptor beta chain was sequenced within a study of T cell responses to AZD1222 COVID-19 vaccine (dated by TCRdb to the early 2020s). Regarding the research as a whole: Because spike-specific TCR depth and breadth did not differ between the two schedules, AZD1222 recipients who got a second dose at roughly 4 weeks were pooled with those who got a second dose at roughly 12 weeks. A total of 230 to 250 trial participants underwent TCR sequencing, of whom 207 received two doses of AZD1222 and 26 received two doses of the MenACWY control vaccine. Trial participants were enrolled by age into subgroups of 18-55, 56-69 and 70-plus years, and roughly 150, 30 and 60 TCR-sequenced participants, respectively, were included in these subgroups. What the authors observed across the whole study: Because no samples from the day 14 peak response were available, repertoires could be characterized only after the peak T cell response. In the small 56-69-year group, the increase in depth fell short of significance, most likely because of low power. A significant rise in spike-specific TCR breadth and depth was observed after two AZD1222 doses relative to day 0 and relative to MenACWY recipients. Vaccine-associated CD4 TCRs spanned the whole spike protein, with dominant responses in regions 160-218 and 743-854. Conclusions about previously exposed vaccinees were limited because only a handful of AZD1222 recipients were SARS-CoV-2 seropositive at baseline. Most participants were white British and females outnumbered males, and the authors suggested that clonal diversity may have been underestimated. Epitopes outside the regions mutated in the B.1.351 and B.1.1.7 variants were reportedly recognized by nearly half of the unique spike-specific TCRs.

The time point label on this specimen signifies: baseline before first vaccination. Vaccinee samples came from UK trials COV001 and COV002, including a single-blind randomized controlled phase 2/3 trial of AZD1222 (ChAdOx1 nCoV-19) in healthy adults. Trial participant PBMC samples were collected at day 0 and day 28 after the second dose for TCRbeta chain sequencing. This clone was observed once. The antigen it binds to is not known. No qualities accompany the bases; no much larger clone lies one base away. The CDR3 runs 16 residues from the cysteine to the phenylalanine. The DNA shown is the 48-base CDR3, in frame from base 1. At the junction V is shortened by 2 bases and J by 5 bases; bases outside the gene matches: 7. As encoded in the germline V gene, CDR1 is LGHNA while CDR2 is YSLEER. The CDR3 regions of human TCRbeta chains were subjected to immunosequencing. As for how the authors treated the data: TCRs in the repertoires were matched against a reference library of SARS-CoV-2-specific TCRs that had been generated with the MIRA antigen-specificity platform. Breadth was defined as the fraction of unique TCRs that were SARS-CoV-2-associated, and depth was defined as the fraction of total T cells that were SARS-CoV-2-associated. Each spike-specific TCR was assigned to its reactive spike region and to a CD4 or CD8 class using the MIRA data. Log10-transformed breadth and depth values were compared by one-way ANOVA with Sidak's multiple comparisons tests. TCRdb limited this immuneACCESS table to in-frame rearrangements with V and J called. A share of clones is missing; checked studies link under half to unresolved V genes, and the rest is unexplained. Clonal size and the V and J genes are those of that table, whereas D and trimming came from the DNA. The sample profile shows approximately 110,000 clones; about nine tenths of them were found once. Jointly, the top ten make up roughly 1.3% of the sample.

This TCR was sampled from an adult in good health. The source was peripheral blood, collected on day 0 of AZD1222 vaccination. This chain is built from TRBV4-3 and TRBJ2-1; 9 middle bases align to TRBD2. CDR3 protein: CASSQSPSGTDNEQFF. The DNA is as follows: TGCGCCAGCAGCCAAAGCCCTAGCGGGACCGACAATGAGCAGTTCTTC.